The 9 T cell receptor beta chains listed next were all sequenced from one sample in a study of blood T cell repertoires in COVID-19. Libraries were prepared by immunoSEQ multiplex PCR; TCRdb keeps only in-frame clonotypes and omits some of them. The sample lists fewer than 350,000 clones, around 85% occurring once. Sequencing was carried out using PBMCs or T cells enriched from blood (not recorded which). The receptors shown here come from a woman aged 50 to 60 who had recovered from COVID-19.

This chain uses TRBV19 with TRBJ2-7; 7 bases are shared with TRBD1. Germline CDR1 reads LNHDA; CDR2 reads SQIVND (reference sequence). The length of the CDR3 is 13 residues. Germline trimming cut 9 bases from V and 3 bases from J; bases unmatched to any gene: 8. The CDR3, as DNA: TGTGCCAGCACCTCCACAGGGGACTACGAGCAGTACTTC. This translates into CASTSTGDYEQYF.

The J gene is TRBJ1-2, the V gene TRBV4-1; TRBD1 is a possible D gene (5 bases). Germline values: CDR1 MGHRA, CDR2 YSYEKL. CDR3 length: 14 residues. V lost 4 bases and J 6 bases, leaving 15 bases between the germline ends. CDR3 in DNA: TGCGCCAGCAGCCGGGGGGACTTATCGCATGGCTACACCTTC. Amino acid sequence: CASSRGDLSHGYTF.

The chain employs TRBV4-1 and TRBJ1-1, with D possibly TRBD1 on 5 matching bases. This CDR3 is built from 17 residues. Trimming pared 1 base from V and 0 bases from J, leaving 15 bases between. Per the germline V gene, CDR1 is MGHRA and CDR2 is YSYEKL. The CDR3 nucleotides are TGCGCCAGCAGCCAAGGGATAGTTCGGGGGATGAACACTGAAGCTTTCTTT. It specifies CASSQGIVRGMNTEAFF.

V usage is TRBV5-5 and J usage is TRBJ2-7; D might be TRBD2 (5 bases). There are 15 residues in the CDR3. V was pared by 0 bases and J by 4 bases, with 14 bases between. The germline V gene encodes CDR1 SGHKS and CDR2 YYEKEE (reference sequence). In nucleotides, the CDR3 is TGTGCCAGCAGCTTGGCCGGCGGGTCGAGATACGAGCAGTACTTC. It yields the protein CASSLAGGSRYEQYF.

The chain has TRBV27 and TRBJ1-2; the match to TRBD1 covers 7 bases. This CDR3 is 14 amino acids long. Losses at the gene ends were 6 bases for V and 4 bases for J; bases not matched to a gene: 8. CDR1 is MNHEY, CDR2 SMNVEV, per germline (reference sequence). The CDR3 nucleotides are TGTGCCAGCAGCCCCGGAGGGGGCTTCTATGGCTACACCTTC. Encoded protein: CASSPGGGFYGYTF.

This chain joins TRBV3-1 (or the pseudogene TRBV3-2) and TRBJ2-7; perhaps TRBD1 as D (5 bases). V lost 2 bases to trimming and J lost 6 bases, with 14 bases between them. CDR1 and CDR2 from the germline V gene are LGHDT and YNNKEL (reference sequence). The CDR3 is 14 amino acids. CDR3: CASSQQGTTLEQYF. The CDR3 DNA sequence: TGTGCCAGCAGCCAACAGGGTACAACGCTCGAGCAGTACTTC.

The rearrangement uses TRBV7-2 and TRBJ2-5; TRBD1 might be the D (6 bases). The V end lost 4 bases, the J end lost 4 bases, and 16 bases lay between the germline ends. This CDR3 contains 15 residues. Looked up from germline, CDR1 is SGHTA and CDR2 is FQGNSA. The CDR3 coding sequence is TGTGCCAGCAGCTACGGGGACACGGTGGGAGAGACCCAGTACTTC. It translates to CASSYGDTVGETQYF.

A single count supports this clone. J is TRBJ2-2 and V is TRBV11-3; 9 bases align to TRBD1. V trimming: 4 bases; J trimming: 6 bases; junction bases outside the gene matches: 3. CDR1 and CDR2 (germline): SGHNT, YENEEA. This CDR3 contains 14 residues. DNA for the CDR3: TGTGCCAGCAGCTGGACAGGGGTCTCCGGGGAGCTGTTTTTT. This gives the protein CASSWTGVSGELFF. Combining the CDR3 with reference TRBV11-3 and TRBJ2-2 gives the whole variable domain EAGVVQSPRYKIIEKKQPVAFWCNPISGHNTLYWYLQNLGQGPELLIRYENEEAVDDSQLPKDRFSAERLKGVDSTLKIQPAELGDSAVYLCASSWTGVSGELFFGEGSRLTVL.

The chain has TRBV2 and TRBJ2-5; D is unclear. Trimming took off 7 bases at V and 2 bases at J, with 11 bases between the two ends. The CDR3 sequence is 13 residues long. Germline V gives CDR1 SNHLY, CDR2 FYNNEI. The CDR3 loop is CASTELQQETQYF. The CDR3 nucleotides read TGTGCCAGCACCGAGCTACAGCAAGAGACCCAGTACTTC.